Listed here are 13 T cell receptor beta chains from one sample, sequenced in a study of T cell responses to AZD1222 COVID-19 vaccine (dated by TCRdb to the early 2020s). Receptor amplification or capture employed the immunoSEQ multiplex PCR assay. Imported from immuneACCESS, the table was reduced by TCRdb to in-frame sequences with V and J called. These copies leave out some clones; in studies compared against another copy, an unresolved V gene accounts for under half, and the cause of the remainder is not known. Present in this sample are 130,000 or so clones, 89% of which were seen just once. The top ten clonotypes cover over 2.5% of the sample. According to the study, the label for this sample's time point signals: baseline before first vaccination. The specimen comprised peripheral blood, sampled on day 0 of AZD1222 vaccination. Receptors were obtained from an adult in good health.

Concerning this clone itself: Other nucleotide sequences in the sample specify the same CDR3. The CDR3 nucleotides read TGTGCCAGCTCACCACAGGGGGGGTACGAGCAGTACTTC. The encoded protein is CASSPQGGYEQYF. The gene calls are TRBV18 and TRBJ2-7; tentatively, D is TRBD2 (7 bases). This CDR3 is built from 13 residues. Between the trimmed V and J ends, which lost 1 base and 4 bases, there was a span of 8 bases. The germline V gene encodes CDR1 KGHSH and CDR2 LQKENI.

The rearrangement uses TRBV27 and TRBJ1-4; 7 nucleotides align to TRBD1. From germline, CDR1 is MNHEY and CDR2 SMNVEV (reference sequence). Losses at the gene ends were 6 bases for V and 4 bases for J; bases not matched to a gene: 8. CDR3 length: 15 residues. CDR3 sequence: CASSPRDSLNEKLFF. The CDR3 nucleotides read TGTGCCAGCAGCCCCCGGGACAGCCTTAATGAAAAACTGTTTTTT.

This chain links TRBV19 with TRBJ1-5; TRBD1 might be the D (6 bases). This CDR3 region has 18 residues. The V gene's germline CDR1 is LNHDA and CDR2 SQIVND (reference sequence). Trimming shortened V by 6 bases and J by 0 bases, and 21 bases separated the two germline ends. CDR3 protein: CASRTSSTGLDSNQPQHF. The CDR3 DNA reads as TGTGCCAGTAGGACCTCCTCGACAGGCTTGGATAGCAATCAGCCCCAGCATTTT.

V usage is TRBV19 and J usage is TRBJ1-5, with no clear D. The CDR3 contains 14 residues. Germline CDR1 LNHDA, CDR2 SQIVND (reference sequence). V lost 5 bases, J lost 4 bases, and 12 bases lay in between. The CDR3 sequence: CASSLIPDNQPQHF. CDR3 DNA: TGTGCCAGTAGTCTGATCCCGGATAATCAGCCCCAGCATTTT.

V usage is TRBV7-9 and J usage is TRBJ2-1, with D unclear. V dropped 5 bases and J dropped 7 bases, with 9 bases sitting between them. Germline V gives CDR1 SEHNR, CDR2 FQNEAQ (reference sequence). This CDR3 is 12 amino acids long. The CDR3 reads CASSTLPNEQFF. DNA of the CDR3: TGTGCCAGCAGCACCCTCCCAAATGAGCAGTTCTTC.

J is TRBJ1-2 and V is TRBV7-9; D ambiguous. The CDR3 runs 14 residues. Germline V lookup: CDR1 SEHNR, CDR2 FQNEAQ (reference sequence). Between the trimmed V and J ends, which lost 1 base and 7 bases, there was a span of 13 bases. DNA of the CDR3: TGTGCCAGCAGCTTAGTCGGCCGCCTAGGTGGCTACACCTTC. As protein: CASSLVGRLGGYTF.

The rearrangement links TRBV13 to TRBJ1-2; TRBD1 might be the D (6 bases). Trimming took off 5 bases at V and 8 bases at J, with 18 bases between the two ends. CDR3 length: 14 amino acids. Germline-derived CDR1 and CDR2 are PRHDT and FYEKMQ (reference sequence). CDR3 amino acids: CASSSRGGARGYTF. For the CDR3, the DNA is TGTGCCAGCAGCAGCAGAGGGGGGGCGCGGGGCTACACCTTC.

The gene calls are TRBV29-1 and TRBJ2-1; D gene uncertain. This CDR3 region has 14 residues. Germline-derived CDR1 and CDR2 are SQVTM and ANQGSEA. V was cut by 3 bases and J by 0 bases, with 9 bases left in between. This CDR3 reads CSVERASSYNEQFF. The CDR3 nucleotides read TGCAGCGTTGAGCGCGCAAGCTCCTACAATGAGCAGTTCTTC.

The chain couples TRBV2 to TRBJ1-6, with unresolved D. V dropped 5 bases and J dropped 7 bases, with 12 bases sitting between them. CDR1 and CDR2 (germline): SNHLY, FYNNEI. This CDR3 is built from 14 residues. The chain's CDR3 is CASSPERGNSPLHF. DNA for the CDR3: TGTGCCAGCAGTCCCGAGAGAGGGAATTCACCCCTCCACTTT.

The chain couples TRBV19 to TRBJ1-1; 11 bases agree with TRBD1. CDR3 length equals 17 residues. CDR1 and CDR2 (germline): LNHDA, SQIVND (reference sequence). V lost 5 bases, J lost 4 bases, and 12 bases stayed unmatched. This CDR3 reads CASSVALFGTGGTEAFF. For the CDR3, the DNA is TGTGCCAGTAGTGTTGCCCTCTTCGGGACAGGGGGCACTGAAGCTTTCTTT.

The chain links TRBV4-3 to TRBJ2-1; TRBD2 agrees at 8 bases. Germline V gene data show CDR1 as LGHNA and CDR2 as YSLEER. The V gene end was trimmed by 2 bases and the J gene end by 6 bases; junction bases not matched to a gene: 6. This CDR3 spans 15 amino acids. The CDR3 coding sequence is TGCGCCAGCAGCCAATATAGCGGGACCTTCAATGAGCAGTTCTTC. Protein product: CASSQYSGTFNEQFF.

This rearrangement joins TRBV4-3 to TRBJ1-1; D possibly corresponds to TRBD1 (5 bases). V was trimmed by 3 bases and J by 3 bases, leaving 14 bases between them. CDR1 is LGHNA and CDR2 is YSLEER in the germline V gene. The CDR3 length is 15 residues. CDR3 bases: TGCGCCAGCAGCCAGTCCCGGGGGGACTACACTGAAGCTTTCTTT. Encoded protein: CASSQSRGDYTEAFF.

The rearrangement joins TRBV4-2 to TRBJ1-3, with D unclear. CDR1 is LGHNA, CDR2 YNFKEQ, per germline. This CDR3 comprises 17 residues. The V end was cut by 0 bases, the J end by 0 bases, with 12 bases between. The CDR3 sequence: CASSQEVPQSSGNTIYF. The CDR3 region has the DNA TGTGCCAGCAGCCAAGAGGTACCACAGAGCTCTGGAAACACCATATATTTT.